The T cell receptor (beta chain) described here comes from a study of T cells after yellow fever vaccination (dated by TCRdb to between 2017 and 2020). Regarding the complete study: Libraries from fractions with low cell numbers were prepared with the SMART-Seq v4 Ultra Low Input RNA kit. Blood was collected at multiple timepoints before and after primary and secondary immunization, and bulk PBMC replicates and cell subsets were isolated. To follow T-cell clones before and after primary and booster YFV17D yellow fever vaccination, bulk TCR alpha and beta repertoires were sequenced over time. The cohort comprised two healthy male donors, one aged 18 to 30 and one aged 30 to 40 years.

Reads for this sample came from an Illumina NovaSeq 6000. TCR cDNA was made using 5'RACE template switching, a step that added a universal primer site and unique molecular identifiers. Priming of cDNA synthesis was performed from both the TCR alpha and TCR beta constant segments. Library amplification used two PCR steps, and the second PCR step added sample barcodes and sequencing adapters. Sequencing of libraries was done on Illumina HiSeq 2500 (2x100 bp) or NovaSeq (2x150 bp). As for the original processing: Demultiplexing of reads and collapsing into UMI consensus sequences were performed with MIGEC, and V(D)J alignment was carried out with MiXCR. Using edgeR on replicate PBMC samples, clonotypes were called vaccine-responding if FDR was below 0.01 and the log2 fold change was above 5 up to day 15. CD4 or CD8 identity was assigned to each bulk clonotype according to whether the clonotype was present at higher abundance in the sequenced CD4 repertoire or the sequenced CD8 repertoire. TCRdb reran the public reads through fastp at Q25 and MiXCR, keeping productive beta chains. Rows with one shared CDR3 protein collapse into an entry with the most common genes and DNA. TCRdb assigned the V and J calls; the authors' analysis was not used. The sample yields about 320,000 distinct CDR3 sequences; approximately 4.5% were counted once. The ten largest clones represent roughly a fifth of the sample.

This clonotype was counted only a few times. Its specific antigen is unknown. No base quality values were provided; no much bigger clone lies one nucleotide off. The CDR3 runs 15 residues from the cysteine to the phenylalanine. Only the CDR3 part of the read is kept: 45 bases, read in frame from the first base. V is clipped by 5 bases and J by 7 bases, and the sequence between their germline boundaries is 18 bases long. The label giving this sample's treatment or condition can be read as: live attenuated yellow fever vaccine strain. At every blood-draw timepoint, two biological replicates of bulk PBMCs were collected. PBMCs were isolated from peripheral blood using a standard Ficoll-Paque protocol. TriZol was used to extract RNA from bulk PBMCs, CD4 and CD8 fractions, and dextramer-positive and dextramer-negative fractions. Here is what the overall study found, with its caveats: Because the study included only two donors, the extent to which the findings can be generalized is limited. Computational filtering was needed because FACS-sorted repertoires could contain abundant contaminating clonotypes from the bulk population. The secondary T-cell response was weaker than the primary response but faster, peaking on day 5 instead of day 15. Most clones expanded after primary vaccination were re-detected after the booster (approximately 96% of CD4 and around 88% of CD8), suggesting broad memory maintenance. A small share of clonotypes was detected in both CD4 and CD8 compartments, with the overlap likely arising from convergent recombination.

The chain uses TRBV12-3 or TRBV12-4 and TRBJ1-5, with the D gene not confidently named. This TCR was sampled from a man between 18 and 29 years old who received the YFV17D yellow fever vaccine. The source material was PBMCs, sampled 15 days after the yellow fever booster vaccination. The CDR3 sequence is CASSPPGGREQPQHF. The nucleotides read TGTGCCAGCAGTCCCCCCGGAGGGCGAGAGCAGCCCCAGCATTTT.